The clone carrying this TCR beta chain has a single count. The data are from a study of shared clonotypes between healthy human individuals. Trimming took 4 bases from V and 10 from J; bases not matched to a gene: 8. The germline CDR1 and CDR2 sequences are SGHRS and YFSETQ. The CDR3 totals 15 residues. The deep-level immunoSEQ assay was used. The assay was immunoSEQ multiplex PCR, and TCRdb's table has in-frame clones only and misses some. The sample lists roughly 2 million clones, 90% to 95% occurring once. This TCR was recovered from a man between 18 and 35 years old in good health. Material for sequencing was naive CD4+ T cells sorted from blood. Indicated subset: CD45RA+ positively selected. This chain joins TRBV5-1 and TRBJ1-6; 10 bases are shared with TRBD1. CDR3: CASSEGTGEGSPLHF. The CDR3 DNA follows: TGCGCCAGCAGCGAGGGGACAGGGGAGGGATCACCCCTCCACTTT.